A single T cell receptor (beta chain) is shown here with its context. It was with 60 Vbeta and 13 Jbeta primers that the PCR ran. Assay: immunoSEQ multiplex PCR; the TCRdb copy retains only in-frame clones and omits some. The sample includes 150,000 to 200,000 clones, around 75% seen only once; the top ten take less than 2%. The trim removed 4 bases at V and 2 bases at J, leaving 1 base unmatched. Looked up from germline, CDR1 is SEHNR and CDR2 is FQNEAQ (reference sequence). The CDR3 loop spans 14 amino acids. The source of the sample is a study of cytomegalovirus exposure and HLA in healthy donors. Study-level background: Genotyping showed about 80% of fewer than 500 donors falling in the Caucasian-associated ancestry cluster.

The chain joins TRBV7-9 to TRBJ1-5; TRBD1 aligns across 8 bases. The TCR originated in a woman in her thirties in good health and CMV-seronegative. Sequencing used PBMCs. The DNA for the CDR3 is TGTGCCAGCAGCTCGGGACAGGGCAATCAGCCCCAGCATTTT. It translates to CASSSGQGNQPQHF.